These 29 T cell receptor beta chains were all obtained from the same sample, sequenced in a study of blood T cells in healthy people across ages. With a J-beta primer mix and a sample-barcoded 5' primer, a second PCR ran roughly 7 to 11 cycles. Using its own MiXCR run on the 5' RACE reads, TCRdb lists one record per CDR3 protein. The sample shows around 690,000 distinct CDR3 sequences, around 54% of them seen only once. The sample comprised blood. The source is a man aged 55 to 70 in good health.

This clonotype was observed a few times. The V gene is TRBV10-3, the J gene TRBJ2-5; 8 bases align to TRBD2. Losses at the gene ends were 6 bases for V and 2 bases for J; bases not matched to a gene: 5. CDR1 ENHRY and CDR2 SYGVKD come from the germline V gene. CDR3 size: 14 residues. CDR3 nucleotide sequence: TGTGCCATCAGATGGGGACTAGAACAAGAGACCCAGTACTTC. Translation: CAIRWGLEQETQYF.

The V and J genes are TRBV3-1 and TRBJ1-2; D is unclear. The ends were cut back, 1 base at V and 8 bases at J, with 17 bases in the middle. CDR1 is LGHDT and CDR2 is YNNKEL in the germline V gene (reference sequence). This CDR3 is 15 amino acids long. The CDR3: CASSQGSVGRTGYTF. The CDR3, as DNA: TGTGCCAGCAGCCAAGGGAGCGTTGGGAGAACCGGCTACACCTTC. Supplemented by reference TRBV3-1 and TRBJ1-2, the full variable domain reads DTAVSQTPKYLVTQMGNDKSIKCEQNLGHDTMYWYKQDSKKFLKIMFSYNNKELIINETVPNRFSPKSPDKAHLNLHINSLELGDSAVYFCASSQGSVGRTGYTFGSGTRLTVV.

As concerns this clonotype: One base away lies a much larger clone, so this may be a sequencing read error. The chain combines TRBV24-1 with TRBJ2-7; TRBD1 matches at 8 bases. The end of the DNA is better explained by TRBJ2-5, so the J call may be wrong. This CDR3 contains 14 residues. The V gene's germline CDR1 is KGHDR and CDR2 SFDVKD. The CDR3 nucleotides are TGTGCCACCAATGACCGGACAGGGAAAGAGACCCAGTACTTC. Amino acids: CATNDRTGKETQYF.

The chain is built from TRBV6-6 and TRBJ2-5, with D hard to call. CDR1 is MNHNY, CDR2 SVGAGI, per germline (reference sequence). The CDR3 length is 14 residues. The V end lost 2 bases, the J end lost 5 bases, and 12 bases lay between the germline ends. CDR3 sequence: CASSYGRSDETQYF. The DNA of the CDR3 is TGTGCCAGCAGTTACGGGCGGTCGGATGAGACCCAGTACTTC.

The rearrangement joins TRBV2 to TRBJ2-7; 9 bases map to TRBD1. This CDR3 is built from 11 residues. CDR1 and CDR2 (germline): SNHLY, FYNNEI. J lost 7 bases, V lost 8 bases, and 3 bases had no gene match. CDR3 loop: CASGTGLEQYF. The CDR3 region has the DNA TGTGCCAGCGGGACAGGGCTAGAGCAGTACTTC.

This clonotype was detected only once. The chain couples TRBV6-2 or TRBV6-3 to TRBJ2-1; perhaps TRBD2 as D (6 bases). V dropped 3 bases and J dropped 13 bases, with 28 bases sitting between them. The CDR3 runs to 17 residues. Germline CDR1 reads MNHEY; CDR2 reads SVGEGT. This CDR3 reads CASSYNPLGGTEETQFF. The CDR3 nucleotides read TGTGCCAGCAGTTATAATCCCTTGGGAGGCACCGAGGAGACCCAGTTCTTC.

This clonotype was counted between two and nine times. The gene calls are TRBV6-5 and TRBJ2-1; 16 bases map to TRBD2. This CDR3 is 16 amino acids long. Germline lookup yields CDR1 MNHEY and CDR2 SVGAGI. The J segment lost 9 bases and the V segment lost 7 bases, leaving 9 bases of the junction unmatched. CDR3 in DNA: TGTGCCAGCACCTCGCCCGGGACTAGCGGGGGGGTTGAGCAGTTCTTC. Its translation: CASTSPGTSGGVEQFF.

The genes are TRBV4-1 and TRBJ1-3, with 9 bases that match TRBD1. The V gene end was trimmed by 7 bases and the J gene end by 2 bases; junction bases not matched to a gene: 15. Germline V CDR1 and CDR2: MGHRA, YSYEKL. This CDR3 is built from 18 residues. The CDR3 sequence: CASTDRDRAILAGNTIYF. CDR3 bases: TGCGCCAGCACCGACCGGGACAGGGCTATATTGGCTGGAAACACCATATATTTT.

This clonotype was seen only a few times. The chain links TRBV12-3 or TRBV12-4 to TRBJ1-1; maybe TRBD1 (5 bases). V lost 4 bases to trimming and J lost 5 bases, with 8 bases between them. CDR3 length: 12 residues. CDR3 sequence (DNA): TGTGCCAGCAGTTGGGGCGGGACTGAAGCTTTCTTT. Protein sequence: CASSWGGTEAFF.

V usage is TRBV4-1 and J usage is TRBJ2-1; D is perhaps TRBD1 or TRBD2 (7 bases each). Between the trimmed V and J ends, which lost 0 bases and 10 bases, there was a span of 25 bases. Germline assignment: CDR1 MGHRA and CDR2 YSYEKL. The CDR3 extends over 18 amino acids. CDR3 in DNA: TGCGCCAGCAGCCAAGATGTCACGGGGGGACAGCGATCCTACGAGCAGTTCTTC. Translating it yields CASSQDVTGGQRSYEQFF.

This chain connects TRBV5-1 to TRBJ2-7; possibly TRBD1 for D (7 bases). The ends were cut back, 1 base at V and 6 bases at J, with 14 bases in the middle. This CDR3 region has 14 residues. CDR1 is SGHRS, CDR2 YFSETQ, per germline. CDR3 bases: TGCGCCAGCAGCTTGTCAGGGGGGCCCCTCGAGCAGTACTTC. This sequence encodes CASSLSGGPLEQYF.

This chain links TRBV7-9 with TRBJ2-7; 11 bases are shared with TRBD2. The CDR3 is made up of 15 amino acids. V shed 4 bases, J shed 2 bases, and the junction held 4 bases outside the gene matches. Germline values: CDR1 SEHNR, CDR2 FQNEAQ (reference sequence). Here the CDR3 reads CASSYQTSGAYEQYF. The CDR3 DNA is TGTGCCAGCAGCTACCAGACTAGCGGGGCCTACGAGCAGTACTTC.

The CDR3 spells CASSLALLVGLSSYEQYF. The CDR3 region has the DNA TGTGCCAGCAGCTTAGCGCTCCTAGTGGGACTGAGCTCCTACGAGCAGTACTTC. The chain uses TRBV7-2 and TRBJ2-7; maybe TRBD2 (6 bases). Germline-derived CDR1 and CDR2 are SGHTA and FQGNSA. The V and J ends lost 0 bases and 0 bases respectively, with 18 bases between them. The CDR3 spans 18 residues.

This clonotype came up a few times. CDR3 bases: TGTGCCAGCAGTTTAGACAGCACCTACGAGCAGTACTTC. The encoded protein is CASSLDSTYEQYF. The chain links TRBV12-3 or TRBV12-4 to TRBJ2-7; D not resolved. Trimming left V 1 base short and J 2 bases short, with 6 bases between. CDR3 length: 13 amino acids.

This clonotype was counted a single time. The chain carries TRBV5-1 and TRBJ1-2; D possibly corresponds to TRBD1 (5 bases). The CDR3 length is 16 residues. V lost 4 bases, J lost 4 bases, and 20 bases lay in between. Germline CDR1 SGHRS, CDR2 YFSETQ. The CDR3 DNA reads as TGCGCCAGCAGCGGAGACAGCGCCGGACCCCCCTATGGCTACACCTTC. This encodes CASSGDSAGPPYGYTF.

A remark on this clonotype: The germline gene is not matched at one end of the junction; a read error may be the cause. V gene TRBV13 combines with J gene TRBJ2-5; 8 positions match TRBD2. Germline CDR1 is PRHDT and CDR2 is FYEKMQ (reference sequence). The CDR3 sequence is 15 residues long. In nucleotides, the CDR3 is TGTGCCGGCAGTCCAGCGGGGGCACGCCAAGAGACCCAGTACTTC. Translation gives CAGSPAGARQETQYF.

V usage is TRBV27 and J usage is TRBJ2-7; D remains ambiguous. Germline loops: CDR1 MNHEY, CDR2 SMNVEV (reference sequence). Trimming shortened V by 3 bases and J by 3 bases, and 15 bases separated the two germline ends. The CDR3 covers 15 residues. In DNA form, the CDR3 reads TGTGCCAGCAGTTTGGTCGGGTTCGGCGACTACGAGCAGTACTTC. Amino acids: CASSLVGFGDYEQYF.

This clonotype has just a few counts. The chain combines TRBV3-1 with TRBJ2-7; 8 nucleotides agree with TRBD1. Unmatched junction bases numbered 4, after V lost 0 bases and J lost 3 bases. This CDR3 comprises 15 residues. Germline V gene lookup returns CDR1 LGHDT and CDR2 YNNKEL (reference sequence). Here the CDR3 reads CASSQDGDRYYEQYF. For the CDR3, the DNA is TGTGCCAGCAGCCAAGACGGGGACAGGTACTACGAGCAGTACTTC.

V gene TRBV18 combines with J gene TRBJ1-1, with 10 bases that match TRBD1. This CDR3 contains 14 residues. V shed 5 bases, J shed 3 bases, and the junction held 3 bases outside the gene matches. Per the germline V gene, CDR1 is KGHSH and CDR2 is LQKENI. CDR3 in DNA: TGTGCCAGCTCAAGGGACAGGGGCGACACTGAAGCTTTCTTT. Protein: CASSRDRGDTEAFF.

The J gene is TRBJ2-5, the V gene TRBV20-1, with 8 bases lining up with TRBD1. V lost 5 bases and J lost 4; bases outside the gene matches: 3. The CDR3 has 12 residues. Germline CDR1 DFQATT, CDR2 SNEGSKA (reference sequence). The chain's CDR3 is CSAWDRRETQYF. The CDR3 DNA reads as TGCAGTGCTTGGGACAGGCGAGAGACCCAGTACTTC.

V and J are TRBV19 and TRBJ1-2, with 7 bases aligning to TRBD1. Germline lookup yields CDR1 LNHDA and CDR2 SQIVND (reference sequence). The CDR3 length is 14 residues. With V trimmed by 6 bases and J by 3 bases, 7 bases remained unmatched. The CDR3 protein is CASRPGQSDYGYTF. Written as DNA, the CDR3 is TGTGCCAGTAGGCCGGGACAGAGTGACTATGGCTACACCTTC.

V is TRBV5-1 and J is TRBJ1-6; D call uncertain. The CDR3 contains 14 residues. Trimming cost V 4 bases and J 10 bases, with 15 bases left between them. CDR1 and CDR2 from the germline V gene are SGHRS and YFSETQ. CDR3 in DNA: TGCGCCAGCAGCAGCTCGGGGAGCAGGTCACCCCTCCACTTT. Its protein is CASSSSGSRSPLHF.

In this sample, this clonotype turned up once. The gene calls are TRBV10-3 and TRBJ2-5; TRBD2 agrees at 9 bases. The CDR3 loop spans 15 amino acids. V lost 5 bases, J lost 2 bases, and 6 bases stayed unmatched. The V gene's germline CDR1 is ENHRY and CDR2 SYGVKD. In nucleotides, the CDR3 is TGTGCCATCAGTCCGCGGGGGGGAACACAAGAGACCCAGTACTTC. Protein product: CAISPRGGTQETQYF.

The genes are TRBV4-1 and TRBJ2-3; 7 bases map to TRBD2. With V trimmed by 7 bases and J by 3 bases, 7 bases remained unmatched. The CDR3 is made up of 14 amino acids. Germline CDR1 is MGHRA and CDR2 is YSYEKL. This CDR3 is CASTRGEGTDTQYF. Here the CDR3 DNA reads TGCGCCAGCACTCGGGGGGAGGGGACAGATACGCAGTATTTT.

This chain connects TRBV20-1 to TRBJ1-2; 9 bases match TRBD1. Germline CDR1 is DFQATT and CDR2 is SNEGSKA (reference sequence). CDR3 length: 15 amino acids. Germline trimming cut 0 bases from V and 1 base from J; bases unmatched to any gene: 3. The CDR3 reads CSARDRDRVNYGYTF. The CDR3 region has the DNA TGCAGTGCTAGAGATCGGGACAGGGTTAACTATGGCTACACCTTC.

The chain couples TRBV11-2 to TRBJ2-7; possible D gene TRBD1, 6 bases. There are 14 residues in the CDR3. From germline, CDR1 is SGHAT and CDR2 FQNNGV. V shed 3 bases and J shed 2 bases, with 11 bases lying between them. Written as DNA, the CDR3 is TGTGCCAGCAGCTTCGACAGGTTCGCCTACGAGCAGTACTTC. It specifies CASSFDRFAYEQYF.

This CDR3 is CASSALGGGANVLTF. The CDR3 DNA is TGCGCCAGCAGCGCTCTGGGGGGTGGGGCCAACGTCCTGACTTTC. The rearrangement uses TRBV5-1 and TRBJ2-6; D may be TRBD2 (6 bases). Germline values: CDR1 SGHRS, CDR2 YFSETQ. CDR3 length: 15 residues. The V end lost 4 bases, the J end lost 3 bases, and 11 bases lay between the germline ends.

This clonotype was picked up a small number of times. The chain is built from TRBV28 and TRBJ2-3; 9 positions match TRBD2. The CDR3 is 14 residues long. Per the germline V gene, CDR1 is MDHEN and CDR2 is SYDVKM. V gave up 11 bases and J gave up 6 bases; unmatched junction bases: 12. The CDR3 DNA reads TGTGCCGGCCGGGGCGGGGGGGCAGCGGATACGCAGTATTTT. Amino acids: CAGRGGGAADTQYF. Full variable domain (missing parts from reference TRBV28 and TRBJ2-3): DVKVTQSSRYLVKRTGEKVFLECVQDMDHENMFWYRQDPGLGLRLIYFSYDVKMKEKGDIPEGYSVSREKKERFSLILESASTNQTSMYLCAGRGGGAADTQYFGPGTRLTVL.

The V gene is TRBV12-3 or TRBV12-4, the J gene TRBJ1-2; 8 bases map to TRBD1. CDR3 size: 14 residues. Unmatched junction bases numbered 7, after V lost 6 bases and J lost 4 bases. CDR3 coding DNA: TGTGCCAGCAGACCTATCACAGGGGGCTATGGCTACACCTTC. The encoded protein is CASRPITGGYGYTF.